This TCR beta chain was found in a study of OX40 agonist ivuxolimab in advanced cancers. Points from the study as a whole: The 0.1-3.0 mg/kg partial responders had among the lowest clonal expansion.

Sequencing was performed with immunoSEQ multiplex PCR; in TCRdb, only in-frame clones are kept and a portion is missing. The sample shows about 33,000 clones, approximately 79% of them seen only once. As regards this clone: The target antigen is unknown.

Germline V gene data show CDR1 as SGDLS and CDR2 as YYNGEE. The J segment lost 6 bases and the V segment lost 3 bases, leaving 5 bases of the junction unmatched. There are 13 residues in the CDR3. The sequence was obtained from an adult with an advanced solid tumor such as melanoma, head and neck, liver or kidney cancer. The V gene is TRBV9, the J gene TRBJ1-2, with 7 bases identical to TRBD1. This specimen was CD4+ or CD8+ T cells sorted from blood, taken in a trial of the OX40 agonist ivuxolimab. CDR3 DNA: TGTGCCAGCAGCGCCAGACAGGGAGATGGCTACACCTTC. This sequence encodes CASSARQGDGYTF.